Each of the 27 T cell receptor beta chains below was sequenced from the same sample in a study of T-cell reconstitution after alpha-beta-depleted transplantation in children. Researchers prepared the TCRbeta library using unique molecular identifiers, the study reports. TCRdb analysed the PCR reads with MiXCR anew, one entry per CDR3 protein. This sample has about 640,000 distinct CDR3 sequences; roughly 15% occur once, and the top ten carry about 1.1%. Sequenced here: PBMCs from the stem cell graft donor, sampled from the stem cell graft. The receptors shown here come from a human donor who donated a stem cell graft to a child with acute myeloid leukemia.

A word on this clonotype: The junction does not match germline at one end; this may be a read error. This chain joins TRBV20-1 and TRBJ1-5; D unresolved. CDR1 and CDR2 (germline): DFQATT, SNEGSKA (reference sequence). CDR3 length equals 15 residues. The CDR3 here is CCASAGFNSNQPQHF. In DNA, the CDR3 is TGCTGTGCTAGCGCGGGGTTCAATAGCAATCAGCCCCAGCATTTT.

This clonotype was seen many times. The rearrangement joins TRBV20-1 to TRBJ2-3; D call uncertain. This CDR3 spans 14 amino acids. The V end lost 8 bases, the J end lost 2 bases, and 17 bases lay between the germline ends. Germline values: CDR1 DFQATT, CDR2 SNEGSKA (reference sequence). This CDR3 reads CSQIWTRTTDTQYF. The CDR3 coding sequence is TGCAGTCAGATTTGGACGCGTACCACAGATACGCAGTATTTT.

V gene TRBV6-1 combines with J gene TRBJ1-6, with D possibly matching TRBD1 (5 bases). Trimming removed 1 base at V and 9 bases at J, with 22 bases between. CDR1 is MNHNS and CDR2 is SASEGT in the germline V gene. The CDR3 has 18 amino acids. Written as DNA, the CDR3 is TGTGCCAGCAGTGAAGACCTGGATAGGGGTATCGGGAGTTCACCCCTCCACTTT. Amino acids: CASSEDLDRGIGSSPLHF.

There are a few counts of this clonotype. This chain connects TRBV4-2 to TRBJ1-4; no clear D. Trimming cost V 4 bases and J 0 bases, with 18 bases left between them. Germline V gene lookup returns CDR1 LGHNA and CDR2 YNFKEQ. This CDR3 has 18 residues. In DNA form, the CDR3 reads TGTGCCAGCAGCCCACGGATACAGTTATTTCCAACTAATGAAAAACTGTTTTTT. Translating it yields CASSPRIQLFPTNEKLFF.

In its sample, this clonotype was seen many times. The chain couples TRBV20-1 to TRBJ1-5, with 7 bases that match TRBD1. The CDR3 sequence is 16 residues long. Per the germline V gene, CDR1 is DFQATT and CDR2 is SNEGSKA (reference sequence). V lost 5 bases, J lost 4 bases, and 14 bases stayed unmatched. The CDR3 spells CSAPGPVQGLNQPQHF. The DNA for the CDR3 is TGCAGTGCTCCCGGGCCCGTACAGGGGTTAAATCAGCCCCAGCATTTT.

There are many counts of this clonotype. This chain uses TRBV6-6 with TRBJ2-1; TRBD2 might be the D (5 bases). V lost 4 bases and J 6 bases, leaving 7 bases between the germline ends. The CDR3 runs 12 residues. Germline CDR1 is MNHNY and CDR2 is SVGAGI (reference sequence). CDR3 nucleotide sequence: TGTGCCAGCAGTTCAAGCGGCAATGAGCAGTTCTTC. It specifies CASSSSGNEQFF.

There are a few counts of this clonotype. This chain joins TRBV20-1 and TRBJ2-7; D uncertain. The CDR3 consists of 16 residues. The V and J ends lost 3 bases and 5 bases respectively, with 23 bases between them. Germline CDR1 DFQATT, CDR2 SNEGSKA (reference sequence). Here the CDR3 DNA reads TGCAGTGCTAGTCCCCCTTTGATTAGGCCTTGGGACGAGCAGTACGTC. This codes for CSASPPLIRPWDEQYV.

This chain connects TRBV6-2 or TRBV6-3 to TRBJ1-1; unclear D gene. V lost 5 bases and J lost 10, with 20 bases in between. The CDR3 has 14 residues. Per germline, CDR1 MNHEY and CDR2 SVGEGT. The CDR3 nucleotides are TGTGCCAGCAGTGATCCGGGCCAGGAGAGATCAGCTTTCTTT. Translating it yields CASSDPGQERSAFF.

On this clonotype itself: Relative to the germline gene, one junction end is altered; a read error may explain this. This rearrangement joins TRBV7-2 to TRBJ2-5; D is uncertain. Per germline, CDR1 SGHTA and CDR2 FQGNSA. This CDR3 contains 13 residues. The CDR3 is CASRLVLTETQYF. The CDR3, as DNA: TGTGCCAGCAGATTAGTGTTAACGGAGACCCAGTACTTC.

The rearrangement joins TRBV27 to TRBJ1-2; TRBD1 matches 12 bases. CDR3 size: 16 residues. Germline CDR1 is MNHEY and CDR2 is SMNVEV (reference sequence). The V and J ends lost 1 base and 7 bases, in that order; junction bases with no gene match: 7. CDR3 nucleotide sequence: TGTGCCAGCAGTTTATTAGCGGGACAGGGGGCGCGTGGCTACACCTTC. It codes for CASSLLAGQGARGYTF.

This clonotype occurred a few times. CDR3 coding DNA: TGTGCCAGCAGCTTAACTGATACCTACGAGCAGTACGTC. As protein: CASSLTDTYEQYV. The chain joins TRBV11-2 to TRBJ2-7; D gene unclear. This CDR3 comprises 13 residues. Germline V gene lookup returns CDR1 SGHAT and CDR2 FQNNGV. Trimming shortened V by 2 bases and J by 2 bases, and 7 bases separated the two germline ends.

In its sample, this clonotype was seen a few times. The chain uses TRBV6-5 and TRBJ2-7; 9 bases agree with TRBD1. This CDR3 spans 14 amino acids. CDR1 and CDR2 from the germline V gene are MNHEY and SVGAGI. The ends lost 5 bases at V and 3 bases at J; junction bases unmatched: 5. DNA of the CDR3: TGTGCCAGCAGTCTTCGGACAGGGGTCTACGAGCAGTACTTC. This sequence encodes CASSLRTGVYEQYF.

This clonotype was seen more than once but under ten times. This chain uses TRBV5-5 with TRBJ2-1, with TRBD2 identical over 8 bases. Germline assignment: CDR1 SGHKS and CDR2 YYEKEE (reference sequence). CDR3 length: 15 amino acids. With 4 bases clipped from V and 2 bases from J, the junction kept 5 bases outside the gene matches. This CDR3 reads CASSPDGGAYNEQFF. CDR3 in DNA: TGTGCCAGCAGCCCAGACGGGGGGGCCTACAATGAGCAGTTCTTC.

The CDR3 loop is CAISERGGARSNTEAFF. CDR3 coding DNA: TGTGCCATCAGTGAGAGGGGTGGGGCCAGATCGAACACTGAAGCTTTCTTT. The chain has TRBV10-3 and TRBJ1-1, with D possibly TRBD1 on 5 matching bases. V gave up 2 bases and J gave up 1 base, with 17 bases separating them. CDR1 is ENHRY, CDR2 SYGVKD, per germline. The CDR3 length is 17 residues.

The rearrangement uses TRBV5-1 and TRBJ1-2; 9 bases agree with TRBD1. This CDR3 is built from 15 residues. Germline lookup yields CDR1 SGHRS and CDR2 YFSETQ. The junction had 8 bases not matched to a gene; V was cut back by 1 base and J by 7 bases. The CDR3 DNA reads as TGCGCCAGCAGCTTGCCCGGACAGGGGAAAGGTGGCTACACCTTC. Its protein is CASSLPGQGKGGYTF.

A few counts support this clonotype. The CDR3 protein is CASSLEGSSYEQYV. CDR3 in DNA: TGTGCCAGCAGTTTAGAGGGAAGCTCCTACGAGCAGTACGTC. The chain couples TRBV12-3 or TRBV12-4 to TRBJ2-7; D gene uncertain. V was clipped by 1 base and J by 0 bases, with 7 bases between them. This CDR3 contains 14 residues.

There are a few counts of this clonotype. The rearrangement uses TRBV5-1 and TRBJ1-2, with 7 nucleotides matching TRBD1. This CDR3 region has 15 residues. Germline lookup yields CDR1 SGHRS and CDR2 YFSETQ. J was trimmed by 3 bases and V by 6 bases; bases with no gene match: 11. As DNA, the CDR3 is TGCGCCAGCAACCCCCGGGAAGGGGGCTACTATGGCTACACCTTC. As protein: CASNPREGGYYGYTF.

Only a few counts were recorded for this clonotype. The gene calls are TRBV7-9 and TRBJ2-1; D may correspond to TRBD1 or TRBD2 (7 bases each). Germline CDR1 and CDR2: SEHNR and FQNEAQ (reference sequence). CDR3 length: 17 residues. The germline V and J ends were trimmed by 4 bases and 4 bases, with 20 bases remaining between them. The CDR3 reads CASSSAEGGGLYNEQFF. As DNA, the CDR3 is TGTGCCAGCAGCTCCGCAGAGGGAGGGGGCCTTTACAATGAGCAGTTCTTC.

This clonotype was counted a few times. This chain uses TRBV12-3 or TRBV12-4 with TRBJ1-5; 8 positions match TRBD1. The ends lost 8 bases at V and 4 bases at J; junction bases unmatched: 13. The CDR3 length is 16 residues. CDR3 DNA sequence: TGTGCCAGCGGTCTCAGGGGGCGGGGAGGAAATCAGCCCCAGCATTTT. As protein: CASGLRGRGGNQPQHF.

At least ten counts were recorded for this clonotype. This chain joins TRBV20-1 and TRBJ1-2, with D tentatively TRBD1 (5 bases). This CDR3 spans 13 amino acids. Germline V gene data show CDR1 as DFQATT and CDR2 as SNEGSKA (reference sequence). Trimming took off 1 base at V and 4 bases at J, with 10 bases between the two ends. Written as DNA, the CDR3 is TGCAGTGCTAGAGCGGGCAGGGTCTATGGCTACACCTTC. Translation: CSARAGRVYGYTF.

V usage is TRBV29-1 and J usage is TRBJ2-4, with D perhaps TRBD2 (6 bases). This CDR3 spans 17 amino acids. CDR1 is SQVTM and CDR2 is ANQGSEA in the germline V gene. Trimming took off 5 bases at V and 1 base at J, with 21 bases between the two ends. DNA for the CDR3: TGCAGCGTTCGGGGGACCGGGCCCATGCTGGCCAAAAACATTCAGTACTTC. It codes for CSVRGTGPMLAKNIQYF.

The chain's CDR3 is CSVDGVGTEAFF. The CDR3, as DNA: TGCAGCGTGGATGGAGTGGGCACTGAAGCTTTCTTT. V and J are TRBV29-1 and TRBJ1-1; D is uncertain. This CDR3 region has 12 residues. Trimming cost V 6 bases and J 4 bases, with 12 bases left between them. CDR1 is SQVTM, CDR2 ANQGSEA, per germline.

The sample holds a few counts of this clonotype. The genes are TRBV5-1 and TRBJ2-1, with 10 bases matching TRBD2. The germline CDR1 and CDR2 sequences are SGHRS and YFSETQ. The CDR3 consists of 15 residues. Losses at the gene ends were 5 bases for V and 9 bases for J; bases not matched to a gene: 11. The CDR3 DNA sequence: TGCGCCAGCAGGTTGACAGCGGGGGGGGCCCCTGAGCAGTTCTTC. This encodes CASRLTAGGAPEQFF.

The rearrangement joins TRBV6-1 to TRBJ1-3; D remains ambiguous. This CDR3 has 14 amino acids. V was trimmed by 6 bases and J by 6 bases, leaving 15 bases between them. Looked up from germline, CDR1 is MNHNS and CDR2 is SASEGT. CDR3 protein: CASRPISPENTIYF. Written as DNA, the CDR3 is TGTGCCAGCAGACCAATATCACCCGAAAACACCATATATTTT.

This clonotype was detected many times. This sequence joins TRBV20-1 and TRBJ2-1, with 8 bases lining up with TRBD1. This CDR3 contains 15 residues. Per germline, CDR1 DFQATT and CDR2 SNEGSKA (reference sequence). Trimming took 4 bases from V and 6 from J; bases not matched to a gene: 11. The CDR3 nucleotides read TGCAGTGCTACGGACAGGGCCCTCGGGGGCAATGAGCAGTTCTTC. Protein product: CSATDRALGGNEQFF.

On this clonotype itself: Possible read error: a much larger clone is one base away. V usage is TRBV6-5 and J usage is TRBJ2-2; tentative D call: TRBD1 (6 bases). This CDR3 region has 11 residues. Germline V gene sequence: CDR1 MNHEY, CDR2 SVGAGI. CDR3 nucleotide sequence: TGTGCCAGCAGCCTAGAGGGGGAGCTGCTTTTT. As protein: CASSLEGELLF.

This clonotype came up a few times. The gene calls are TRBV5-5 and TRBJ2-1; 10 nucleotides line up with TRBD2. The CDR3 spans 15 residues. Germline trimming cut 7 bases from V and 4 bases from J; bases unmatched to any gene: 8. Germline V gene sequence: CDR1 SGHKS, CDR2 YYEKEE (reference sequence). The CDR3 region is CASGQSGGAYNEQFF. CDR3 DNA sequence: TGTGCCAGCGGCCAGAGCGGGGGGGCATACAATGAGCAGTTCTTC.